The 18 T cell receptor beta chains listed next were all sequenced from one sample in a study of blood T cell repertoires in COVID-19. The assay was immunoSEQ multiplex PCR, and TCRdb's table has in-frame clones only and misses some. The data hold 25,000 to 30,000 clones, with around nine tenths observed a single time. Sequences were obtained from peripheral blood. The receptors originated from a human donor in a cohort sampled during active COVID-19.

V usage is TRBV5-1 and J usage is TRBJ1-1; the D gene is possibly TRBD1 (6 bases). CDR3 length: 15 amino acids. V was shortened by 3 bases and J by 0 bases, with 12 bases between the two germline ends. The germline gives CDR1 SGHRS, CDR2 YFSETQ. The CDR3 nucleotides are TGCGCCAGCAGCTCCTGGGGGGGCTTGAACACTGAAGCTTTCTTT. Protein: CASSSWGGLNTEAFF. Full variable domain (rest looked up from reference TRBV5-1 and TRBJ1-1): KAGVTQTPRYLIKTRGQQVTLSCSPISGHRSVSWYQQTPGQGLQFLFEYFSETQRNKGNFPGRFSGRQFSNSRSEMNVSTLELGDSALYLCASSSWGGLNTEAFFGQGTRLTVV.

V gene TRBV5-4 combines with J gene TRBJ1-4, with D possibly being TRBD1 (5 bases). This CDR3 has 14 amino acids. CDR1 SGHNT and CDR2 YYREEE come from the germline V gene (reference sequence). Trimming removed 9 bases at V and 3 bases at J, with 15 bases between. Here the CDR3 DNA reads TGTGCCACACCAAGGGGCAGCCCTAATGAAAAACTGTTTTTT. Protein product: CATPRGSPNEKLFF.

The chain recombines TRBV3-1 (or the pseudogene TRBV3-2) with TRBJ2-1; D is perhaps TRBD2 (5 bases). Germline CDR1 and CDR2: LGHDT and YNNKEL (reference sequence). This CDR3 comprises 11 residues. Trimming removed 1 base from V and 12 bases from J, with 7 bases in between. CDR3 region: CASSQAGWQFF. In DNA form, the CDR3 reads TGTGCCAGCAGCCAAGCGGGGTGGCAGTTCTTC.

CDR3 nucleotides: TGTGCTAGTGGTTTGGTATCCGCGGGAGGGACCCAGTACTTC. This translates into CASGLVSAGGTQYF. V gene TRBV12-5 combines with J gene TRBJ2-5; 8 nucleotides agree with TRBD2. The length of the CDR3 is 14 residues. Trimming took 0 bases from V and 7 from J; bases not matched to a gene: 4. Germline-derived CDR1 and CDR2 are LGHNT and FRNRAP. Together with reference TRBV12-5 and TRBJ2-5, the CDR3 gives the full variable domain: DARVTQTPRHKVTEMGQEVTMRCQPILGHNTVFWYRQTMMQGLELLAYFRNRAPLDDSGMPKDRFSAEMPDATLATLKIQPSEPRDSAVYFCASGLVSAGGTQYFGPGTRLLVL.

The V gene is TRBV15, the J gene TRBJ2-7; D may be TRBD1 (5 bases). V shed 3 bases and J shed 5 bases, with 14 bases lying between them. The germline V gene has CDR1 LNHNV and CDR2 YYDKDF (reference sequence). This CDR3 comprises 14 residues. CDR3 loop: CATSRDTGSHEQYF. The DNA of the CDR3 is TGTGCCACCAGCAGGGATACAGGTTCCCACGAGCAGTACTTC.

CDR3 protein: CASSLGTGKADTQYF. The CDR3 DNA reads as TGCGCCAGCAGCTTGGGGACAGGGAAGGCAGATACGCAGTATTTT. The chain links TRBV5-1 to TRBJ2-3; TRBD1 matches 8 bases. V shed 0 bases, J shed 4 bases, and the junction held 4 bases outside the gene matches. The CDR3 sequence is 15 residues long. Germline V CDR1 and CDR2: SGHRS, YFSETQ.

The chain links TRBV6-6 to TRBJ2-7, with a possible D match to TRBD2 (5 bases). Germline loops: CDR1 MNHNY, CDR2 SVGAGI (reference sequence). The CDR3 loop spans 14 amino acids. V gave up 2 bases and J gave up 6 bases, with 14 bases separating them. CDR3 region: CASSYVGDSREQYF. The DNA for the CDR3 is TGTGCCAGCAGTTACGTGGGAGACTCCCGCGAGCAGTACTTC.

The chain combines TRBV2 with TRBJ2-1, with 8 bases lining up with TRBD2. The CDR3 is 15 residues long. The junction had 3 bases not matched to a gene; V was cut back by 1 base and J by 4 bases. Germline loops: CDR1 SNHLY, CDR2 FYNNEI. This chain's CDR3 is CASSEELAAYNEQFF. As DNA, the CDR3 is TGTGCCAGCAGTGAAGAACTAGCGGCGTACAATGAGCAGTTCTTC.

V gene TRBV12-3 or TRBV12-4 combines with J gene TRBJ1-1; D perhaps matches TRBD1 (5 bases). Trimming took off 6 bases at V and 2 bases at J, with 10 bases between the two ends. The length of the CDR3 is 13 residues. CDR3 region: CASRTTVNTEAFF. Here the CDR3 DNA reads TGTGCCAGCAGGACGACAGTTAACACTGAAGCTTTCTTT.

This chain's CDR3 is CASSLPTGLRGYTF. Here the CDR3 DNA reads TGTGCCAGCAGCCTCCCGACAGGGTTGCGTGGCTACACCTTC. The V call is TRBV5-6, the J call TRBJ1-2; TRBD1 matches 7 bases. CDR1 and CDR2 from the germline V gene are SGHDT and YYEEEE. J gave up 7 bases and V 4 bases, and 10 bases lay outside the gene matches. The CDR3 is 14 amino acids.

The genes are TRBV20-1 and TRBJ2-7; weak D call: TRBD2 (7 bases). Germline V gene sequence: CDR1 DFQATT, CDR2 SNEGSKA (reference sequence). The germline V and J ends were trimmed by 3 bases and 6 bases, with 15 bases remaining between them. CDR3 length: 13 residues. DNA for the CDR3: TGCAGTGCTAGTGGGGGCGGGAGCGCCGAGCAGTACTTC. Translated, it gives CSASGGGSAEQYF.

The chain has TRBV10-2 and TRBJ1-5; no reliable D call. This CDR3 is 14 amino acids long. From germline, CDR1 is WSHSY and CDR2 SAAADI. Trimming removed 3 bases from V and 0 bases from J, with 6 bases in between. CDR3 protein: CASSEGSSNQPQHF. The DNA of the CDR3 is TGCGCCAGCAGTGAAGGGAGTAGCAATCAGCCCCAGCATTTT.

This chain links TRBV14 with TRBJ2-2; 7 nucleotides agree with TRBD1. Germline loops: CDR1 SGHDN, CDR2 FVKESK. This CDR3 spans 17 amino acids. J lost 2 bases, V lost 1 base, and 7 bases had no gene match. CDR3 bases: TGTGCCAGCAGCCAAGCTGGGCCAGGGGGTAACACCGGGGAGCTGTTTTTT. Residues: CASSQAGPGGNTGELFF. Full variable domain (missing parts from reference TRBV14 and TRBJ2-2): EAGVTQFPSHSVIEKGQTVTLRCDPISGHDNLYWYRRVMGKEIKFLLHFVKESKQDESGMPNNRFLAERTGGTYSTLKVQPAELEDSGVYFCASSQAGPGGNTGELFFGEGSRLTVL.

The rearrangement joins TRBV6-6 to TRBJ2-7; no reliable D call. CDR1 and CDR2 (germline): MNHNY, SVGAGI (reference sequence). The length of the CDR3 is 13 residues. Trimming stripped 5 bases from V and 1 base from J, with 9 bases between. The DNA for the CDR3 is TGTGCCAGCAGTCTCCCTCCTTCCTACGAGCAGTACTTC. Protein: CASSLPPSYEQYF.

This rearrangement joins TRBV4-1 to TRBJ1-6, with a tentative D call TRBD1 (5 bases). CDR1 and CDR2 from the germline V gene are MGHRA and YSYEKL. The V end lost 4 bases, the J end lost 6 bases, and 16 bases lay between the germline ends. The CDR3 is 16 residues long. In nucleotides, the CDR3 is TGCGCCAGCAGCCTTGACAGTAAAATACCTAATTCACCCCTCCACTTT. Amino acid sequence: CASSLDSKIPNSPLHF.

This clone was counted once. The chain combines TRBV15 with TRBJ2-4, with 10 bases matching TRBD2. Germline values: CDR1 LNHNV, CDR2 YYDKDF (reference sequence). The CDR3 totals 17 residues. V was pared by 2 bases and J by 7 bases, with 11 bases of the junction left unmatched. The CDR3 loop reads CATSRPKSGLATNIQYF. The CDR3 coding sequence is TGTGCCACCAGCAGACCCAAATCGGGACTAGCGACTAACATTCAGTACTTC.

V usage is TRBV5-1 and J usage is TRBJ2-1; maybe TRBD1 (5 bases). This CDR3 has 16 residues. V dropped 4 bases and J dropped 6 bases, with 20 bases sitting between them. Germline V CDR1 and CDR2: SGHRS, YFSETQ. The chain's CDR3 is CASSNQWAGPTNEQFF. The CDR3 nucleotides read TGCGCCAGCAGCAACCAGTGGGCAGGGCCGACCAATGAGCAGTTCTTC.

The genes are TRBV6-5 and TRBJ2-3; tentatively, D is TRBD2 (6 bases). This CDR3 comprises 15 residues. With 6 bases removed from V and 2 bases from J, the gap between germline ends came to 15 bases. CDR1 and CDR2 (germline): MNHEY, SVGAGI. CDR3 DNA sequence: TGTGCCAGCAGCCCCTACGGGGGATACACAGATACGCAGTATTTT. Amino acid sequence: CASSPYGGYTDTQYF.